The 16 T cell receptor beta chains reported below all come from one sample, sequenced in a study of T cells expressing NK-cell markers. TCRdb reworked the 5' RACE reads into one entry per CDR3 protein, no DNA. The sample's table shows roughly 170,000 distinct CDR3 sequences. The sequenced sample consisted of blood T cells: a sorted CD56 or NKG2C T cell subset, CD4+ or CD8+ T cells, or bulk PBMC T cells (not recorded which). The receptors derive from a woman between 18 and 70 years old in good health.

The chain combines TRBV2 with TRBJ2-2. Per the germline V gene, CDR1 is SNHLY and CDR2 is FYNNEI. The CDR3 runs 12 residues. CDR3 protein: CASSDRVGELFF.

The chain has TRBV4-1 and TRBJ2-7; TCRdb's assignment of TRBD2 cannot be checked, as there is no DNA. From germline, CDR1 is MGHRA and CDR2 YSYEKL. The CDR3 is 15 residues long. This CDR3 is CASSQIGGVSYEQYF.

V gene TRBV7-7 combines with J gene TRBJ2-2; without DNA, the TCRdb call of TRBD2 cannot be checked. There are 16 residues in the CDR3. CDR1 is SSHAT, CDR2 FNYEAQ, per germline (reference sequence). The CDR3 is CASSSRLAGGAGELFF.

The rearrangement joins TRBV5-1 to TRBJ2-7; no DNA is available, so the TRBD2 call from TCRdb remains unchecked. CDR3 length: 16 residues. The germline gives CDR1 SGHRS, CDR2 YFSETQ. The CDR3 sequence is CPSSREGGHSSYEQYF.

The chain carries TRBV12-3 or TRBV12-4 and TRBJ1-2; the D gene TCRdb calls, TRBD1, cannot be checked with no DNA. The length of the CDR3 is 12 residues. The CDR3 region is CASSFSRGGYTF.

This chain uses TRBV25-1 with TRBJ1-1. There are 14 residues in the CDR3. Germline CDR1 and CDR2: MGHDK and SYGVNS. The CDR3 loop is CASSEYGVNTEAFF.

The chain combines TRBV2 with TRBJ2-7; TCRdb's D gene call, TRBD1, goes unchecked for lack of DNA. This CDR3 has 14 residues. Germline-derived CDR1 and CDR2 are SNHLY and FYNNEI. The CDR3 sequence: CASNSGRGKYEQYF.

The gene calls are TRBV7-8 and TRBJ2-7; TCRdb reports TRBD1, a call that lacks DNA to check it against. The CDR3 is made up of 14 amino acids. Germline V gene lookup returns CDR1 SGHVS and CDR2 FQNEAQ. CDR3 sequence reads: CASSLEGGGYEQYF. Complete variable domain (other parts from reference TRBV7-8 and TRBJ2-7): GAGVSQSPRYKVAKRGQDVALRCDPISGHVSLFWYQQALGQGPEFLTYFQNEAQLDKSGLPSDRFFAERPEGSVSTLKIQRTQQEDSAVYLCASSLEGGGYEQYFGPGTRLTVT.

V usage is TRBV7-2 and J usage is TRBJ2-1; lacking DNA, the TRBD2 call made by TCRdb goes unchecked. Germline CDR1 is SGHTA and CDR2 is FQGNSA. This CDR3 contains 15 residues. CDR3 sequence reads: CASSPSSGGRYEQFF.

V gene TRBV3-1 combines with J gene TRBJ2-7; TCRdb gives TRBD2 as the D gene, but with no DNA this cannot be confirmed. Germline V CDR1 and CDR2: LGHDT, YNNKEL (reference sequence). CDR3 length: 16 residues. The CDR3 protein is CASSQAGRGSGYEQYF.

The rearrangement joins TRBV18 to TRBJ2-7; the TRBD1 assignment by TCRdb is unverifiable without DNA. CDR3 size: 14 residues. Germline assignment: CDR1 KGHSH and CDR2 LQKENI. The chain's CDR3 is CASSPGTGGYEQYF.

This chain links TRBV12-3 or TRBV12-4 with TRBJ1-3. The CDR3 length is 17 residues. The CDR3 loop reads CASKKRGALGSGNTIYF.

The rearrangement joins TRBV12-3 or TRBV12-4 to TRBJ2-1; checking the TCRdb D call of TRBD2 is not possible without DNA. This CDR3 is 15 amino acids long. CDR3 sequence: CASSPLAGSYNEQFF.

The chain couples TRBV20-1 to TRBJ2-1; no DNA is available, so the TRBD2 call from TCRdb remains unchecked. This CDR3 contains 13 residues. The germline V gene has CDR1 DFQATT and CDR2 SNEGSKA (reference sequence). The CDR3 reads CSAATRNGNEQFF.

This chain links TRBV7-8 with TRBJ2-1; absent DNA, TCRdb's TRBD2 call cannot be checked. This CDR3 is built from 16 residues. CDR1 is SGHVS and CDR2 is FQNEAQ in the germline V gene. This chain's CDR3 is CASSERRDFARNEQFF.

The gene calls are TRBV20-1 and TRBJ2-3; the D call of TRBD1 rests on TCRdb alone, since no DNA is present to check it. The CDR3 length is 14 residues. Germline V CDR1 and CDR2: DFQATT, SNEGSKA (reference sequence). CDR3 region: CSAPRDRFTDTQYF.